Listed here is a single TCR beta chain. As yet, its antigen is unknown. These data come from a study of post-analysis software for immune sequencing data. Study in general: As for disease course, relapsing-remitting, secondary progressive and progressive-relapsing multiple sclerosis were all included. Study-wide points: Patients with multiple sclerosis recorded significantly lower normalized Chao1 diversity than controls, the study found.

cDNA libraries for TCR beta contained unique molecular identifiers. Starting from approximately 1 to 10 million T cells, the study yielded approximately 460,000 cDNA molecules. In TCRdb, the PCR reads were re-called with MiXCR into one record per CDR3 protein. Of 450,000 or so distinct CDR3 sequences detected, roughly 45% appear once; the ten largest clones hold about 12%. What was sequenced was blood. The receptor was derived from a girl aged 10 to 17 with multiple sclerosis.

In DNA, the CDR3 is TGTGCCACCAGCAGAGAGGCAACGAACACTGAAGCTTTCTTT. Amino acids: CATSREATNTEAFF. The V call is TRBV15, the J call TRBJ1-1; no clear D. Trimming stripped 0 bases from V and 1 base from J, with 6 bases between. CDR3 length equals 14 residues. Germline V gives CDR1 LNHNV, CDR2 YYDKDF (reference sequence).